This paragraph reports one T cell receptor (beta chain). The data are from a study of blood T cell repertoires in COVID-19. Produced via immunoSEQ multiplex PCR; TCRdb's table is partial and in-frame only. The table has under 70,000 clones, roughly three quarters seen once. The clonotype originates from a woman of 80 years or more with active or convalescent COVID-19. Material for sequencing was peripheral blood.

The CDR3 protein is CATSRDRAGANEKLFF. The CDR3 DNA follows: TGTGCCACCAGCAGAGATCGGGCAGGGGCTAATGAAAAACTGTTTTTT. The rearrangement joins TRBV15 to TRBJ1-4, with D possibly TRBD1 on 6 matching bases. The CDR3 has 16 residues. CDR1 is LNHNV and CDR2 is YYDKDF in the germline V gene (reference sequence). V dropped 0 bases and J dropped 3 bases, with 11 bases sitting between them.